This T cell receptor (beta chain) was captured in a study of shared clonotypes between healthy human individuals. V lost 2 bases and J lost 5; bases outside the gene matches: 0. The CDR3 is made up of 13 amino acids. Germline assignment: CDR1 SGHTA and CDR2 FQGTGA. The study ran the assay at deep level. The data were produced by immunoSEQ multiplex PCR, yet TCRdb's version contains in-frame clones alone and is incomplete. The profile shows 400,000 or so clones, about 97% of them singletons. Sequenced input: memory CD8+ T cells sorted from blood. Sample subset: CD45RO+ cells pooled with CCR7-negative TemRA cells. The origin of this receptor is a man younger than 40 in good health. The chain combines TRBV7-3 with TRBJ2-3; the match to TRBD2 covers 8 bases. The CDR3 spells CASSLLAGDTQYF. CDR3 sequence (DNA): TGTGCCAGCAGCTTACTAGCGGGAGATACGCAGTATTTT.